The clone carrying this T cell receptor (beta chain) was found many times. CDR3 length: 14 residues. The V end lost 3 bases, the J end lost 5 bases, and 10 bases lay between the germline ends. The germline CDR1 and CDR2 sequences are SGHTA and FQGNSA. TCRdb passed the 5' RACE reads through MiXCR, listing each CDR3 protein once. This table has about 43,000 distinct CDR3 sequences, over 20% appearing once. Treg sorting used a CD4+CD25+CD127-/low gate. This receptor was taken from a female donor with breast cancer. The sequenced material came from Tregs sorted from a lymph node. The V and J genes are TRBV7-2 and TRBJ2-2; D gene ambiguous. The CDR3: CASSLVGITGELFF. The DNA for the CDR3 is TGTGCCAGCAGCTTGGTGGGCATAACCGGGGAGCTGTTTTTT. The whole variable domain, filled in from reference TRBV7-2 and TRBJ2-2, reads GAGVSQSPSNKVTEKGKDVELRCDPISGHTALYWYRQSLGQGLEFLIYFQGNSAPDKSGLPSDRFSAERTGGSVSTLTIQRTQQEDSAVYLCASSLVGITGELFFGEGSRLTVL.